Following are 11 T cell receptor beta chains from one sample sequenced in a study of T cell clonality in common variable immunodeficiency. Here immunoSEQ multiplex PCR was the method, and the copy in TCRdb shows in-frame clones only, minus some. The sample includes about 52,000 clones, none of them occurring once. Material for sequencing was peripheral blood mononuclear cells. These receptors were obtained from a person between 18 and 75 years old in good health.

This clone was detected ten times or more. The read finishes 3 residues shy of the CDR3 end, and the germline J gene is used to complete it. The chain has TRBV6-4 and TRBJ2-1; 14 positions agree with TRBD2. The CDR3 has 18 amino acids. Germline V CDR1 and CDR2: MRHNA, SNTAGT. V lost 2 bases to trimming and J lost 6 bases; unmatched junction nucleotides: 9. The CDR3 region is CASSDGLAGGLGFNEQFF. CDR3 DNA, as far as it was read: TGTGCCAGCAGTGACGGACTAGCGGGGGGCCTAGGGTTCAATGAG.

This clone was recorded at least ten times. The read halts 3 residues ahead of the CDR3 end, with the missing end drawn from the germline J gene. V usage is TRBV20-1 and J usage is TRBJ2-3; 9 nucleotides match TRBD2. From germline, CDR1 is DFQATT and CDR2 SNEGSKA (reference sequence). There are 16 residues in the CDR3. V shed 3 bases and J 1 base; nucleotides not matched to a gene: 8. The CDR3 here is CSASGLAGIGTDTQYF. CDR3 DNA, as far as it was read: TGCAGTGCTAGTGGCCTAGCGGGGATCGGCACAGATACG.

This clone was recorded at least ten times. The observed sequence ends 3 residues before the CDR3 terminus, with the missing tail filled in from the germline J gene. The V and J genes are TRBV30 and TRBJ2-1; unclear D gene. Germline CDR1 is GTSNPN and CDR2 is SVGIG (reference sequence). Trimming removed 0 bases at V and 8 bases at J, with 5 bases between. The CDR3 totals 11 residues. The covered CDR3 bases are TGTGCCTGGAGTGTAACATATGAG. Protein product: CAWSVTYE. The entire CDR3 protein is CAWSVTYEQFF. The full variable domain, with the rest looked up from reference TRBV30 and TRBJ2-1, is SQTIHQWPATLVQPVGSPLSLECTVEGTSNPNLYWYRQAAGRGLQLLFYSVGIGQISSEVPQNLSASRPQDRQFILSSKKLLLSDSGFYLCAWSVTYEQFFGPGTRLTVL.

This clone was detected many times. The CDR3 is cut off 3 residues early in the read; its end comes from the germline J gene. This chain connects TRBV20-1 to TRBJ2-7, with no clear D. In germline, CDR1 is DFQATT, CDR2 SNEGSKA (reference sequence). CDR3 length: 15 residues. V was pared by 1 base and J by 5 bases, with 18 bases between. The CDR3 DNA, read in part, is TGCAGTGCTAGAGCCCATTCGACTGCTCCCCACGAG. Its translation: CSARAHSTAPHE. The CDR3 as a whole reads CSARAHSTAPHEQYF.

This clone was seen ten or more times. The read ends 3 residues early relative to the CDR3; the germline J gene fills the gap. This chain links TRBV23-1 with TRBJ2-3; D is unclear. TRBV23-1 is noted as an ORF with a role that remains uncertain. V gave up 7 bases and J gave up 2 bases, with 13 bases separating them. The CDR3 length is 14 residues. The sequenced CDR3 bases are TGCGCCAGCAAGGCAGGAGAACACACAGATACG. Translated: CASKAGEHTDT. The full-length CDR3 reads as CASKAGEHTDTQYF.

This clone was recorded at least ten times. The missing CDR3 end, 3 residues past where the read stops, is filled in from the germline J gene. The chain combines TRBV7-2 with TRBJ2-7; 9 nucleotides match TRBD2. The CDR3 length is 14 residues. Losses at the gene ends were 2 bases for V and 4 bases for J; bases not matched to a gene: 3. Germline CDR1 is SGHTA and CDR2 is FQGNSA. The chain's CDR3 is CASSLSTSGYEQYF. The sequenced CDR3 bases are TGTGCCAGCAGCTTAAGTACTAGCGGGTACGAG.

The sample holds many counts of this clone. The read ends 3 residues shy of where the CDR3 ends; the end is completed using the germline J gene. J is TRBJ2-2 and V is TRBV30; 8 nucleotides agree with TRBD1. Per germline, CDR1 GTSNPN and CDR2 SVGIG (reference sequence). Trimming took 5 bases from V and 8 from J; bases not matched to a gene: 13. This CDR3 has 15 amino acids. CDR3 sequence reads: CAWGFRQGFTGELFF. Partial CDR3 DNA: TGTGCCTGGGGTTTTCGACAGGGGTTCACAGGGGAG.

In this sample, this clone turned up a few times. Read coverage stops 3 residues before the CDR3 terminus; the germline J gene supplies the remainder. This specimen includes other DNA sequences encoding the same CDR3. V is TRBV5-1 and J is TRBJ2-3; 8 bases match TRBD2. Germline trimming cut 0 bases from V and 5 bases from J; bases unmatched to any gene: 14. The V gene's germline CDR1 is SGHRS and CDR2 YFSETQ. This CDR3 has 18 residues. This CDR3 reads CASSLGTGSGSFLDTQYF. Partial CDR3 DNA: TGCGCCAGCAGCTTGGGGACCGGGAGCGGGAGTTTTTTAGATACG.

This clone has only a few counts. From the germline J gene comes the end of the CDR3, since the read stops 3 residues before it. The J gene is TRBJ2-7, the V gene TRBV2, with 7 bases fitting TRBD1. The CDR3 consists of 14 residues. After removal of 6 bases from V and 1 base from J, the junction contained 6 bases not matched to a gene. CDR1 SNHLY and CDR2 FYNNEI come from the germline V gene. This CDR3 is CASRGQPPSYEQYF. The sequenced part of the CDR3 DNA is TGTGCCAGCAGGGGACAGCCACCTTCCTACGAG.

As regards this clone: The read comes to an end 3 residues before the CDR3 does, leaving the germline J gene to fill in the end. The chain recombines TRBV2 with TRBJ1-6; D not resolved. Trimming left V 3 bases short and J 2 bases short, with 8 bases between. Germline CDR1 reads SNHLY; CDR2 reads FYNNEI. The length of the CDR3 is 15 residues. The sequenced CDR3 bases are TGTGCCAGCAGTGACTCGAGCGCCTATAATTCACCC. It is translated as CASSDSSAYNSP. The CDR3 in its entirety is CASSDSSAYNSPLHF.

Comment on this clone: The sequenced fragment ends 3 residues before the CDR3 boundary, so the rest is inferred from the germline J gene. This rearrangement joins TRBV19 to TRBJ1-2; TRBD1 aligns across 7 bases. There are 15 residues in the CDR3. The germline V gene has CDR1 LNHDA and CDR2 SQIVND (reference sequence). The CDR3 here is CASSIVTSGTDTYTF. The sequenced CDR3 bases are TGTGCCAGTAGTATAGTGACTAGCGGGACAGATACC.